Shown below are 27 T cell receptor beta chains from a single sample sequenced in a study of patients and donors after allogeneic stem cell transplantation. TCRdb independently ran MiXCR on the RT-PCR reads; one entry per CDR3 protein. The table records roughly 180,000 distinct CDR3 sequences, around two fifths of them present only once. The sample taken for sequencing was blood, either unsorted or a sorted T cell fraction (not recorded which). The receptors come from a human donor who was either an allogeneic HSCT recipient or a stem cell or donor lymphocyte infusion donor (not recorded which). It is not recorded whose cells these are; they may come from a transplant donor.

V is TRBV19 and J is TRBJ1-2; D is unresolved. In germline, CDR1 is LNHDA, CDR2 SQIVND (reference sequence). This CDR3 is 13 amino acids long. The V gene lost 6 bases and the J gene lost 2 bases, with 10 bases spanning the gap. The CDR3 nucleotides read TGTGCCAGTAGAGTACAGAACAACTATGGCTACACCTTC. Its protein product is CASRVQNNYGYTF.

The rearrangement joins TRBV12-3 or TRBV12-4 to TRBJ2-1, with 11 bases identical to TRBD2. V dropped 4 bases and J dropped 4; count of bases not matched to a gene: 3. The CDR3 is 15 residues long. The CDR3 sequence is CASSSSSGGYNEQFF. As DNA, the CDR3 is TGTGCCAGCAGTTCCTCTAGCGGGGGGTACAATGAGCAGTTCTTC.

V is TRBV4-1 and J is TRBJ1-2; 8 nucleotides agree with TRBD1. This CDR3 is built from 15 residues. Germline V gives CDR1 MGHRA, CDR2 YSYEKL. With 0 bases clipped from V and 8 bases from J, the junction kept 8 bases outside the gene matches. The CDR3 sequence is CASSQEVRGLEGYTF. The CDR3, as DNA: TGCGCCAGCAGCCAAGAAGTCAGGGGGCTAGAGGGCTACACCTTC.

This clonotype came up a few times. The CDR3 coding sequence is TGCGCCAGCAGCACAGCCGGGACTACAACAGATACGCAGTATTTT. Its translation: CASSTAGTTTDTQYF. The V call is TRBV5-1, the J call TRBJ2-3; 7 nucleotides line up with TRBD2. With V trimmed by 4 bases and J by 3 bases, 8 bases remained unmatched. CDR3 size: 15 residues. Germline V gene lookup returns CDR1 SGHRS and CDR2 YFSETQ.

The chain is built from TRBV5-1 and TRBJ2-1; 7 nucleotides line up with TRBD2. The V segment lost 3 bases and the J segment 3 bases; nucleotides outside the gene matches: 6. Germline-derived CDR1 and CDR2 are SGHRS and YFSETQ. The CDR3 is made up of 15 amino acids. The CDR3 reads CASSSERGNYNEQFF. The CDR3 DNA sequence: TGCGCCAGCAGCTCGGAGCGGGGAAACTACAATGAGCAGTTCTTC.

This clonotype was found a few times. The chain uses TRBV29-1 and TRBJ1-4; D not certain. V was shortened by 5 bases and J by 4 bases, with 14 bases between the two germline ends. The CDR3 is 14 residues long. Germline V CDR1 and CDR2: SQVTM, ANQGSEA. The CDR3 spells CSVSDPLSNEKLFF. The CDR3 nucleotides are TGCAGCGTTTCAGACCCACTTAGTAATGAAAAACTGTTTTTT. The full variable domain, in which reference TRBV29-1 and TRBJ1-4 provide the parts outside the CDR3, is SAVISQKPSRDICQRGTSLTIQCQVDSQVTMMFWYRQQPGQSLTLIATANQGSEATYESGFVIDKFPISRPNLTFSTLTVSNMSPEDSSIYLCSVSDPLSNEKLFFGSGTQLSVL.

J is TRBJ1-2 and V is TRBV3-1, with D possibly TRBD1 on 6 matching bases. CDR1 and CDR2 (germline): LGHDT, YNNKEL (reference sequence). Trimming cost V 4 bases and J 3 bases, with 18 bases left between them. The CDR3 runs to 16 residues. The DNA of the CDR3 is TGTGCCAGCAGCCCTCACAGGGATTTGGTTTACTATGGCTACACCTTC. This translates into CASSPHRDLVYYGYTF. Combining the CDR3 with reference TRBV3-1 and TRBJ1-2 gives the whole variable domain DTAVSQTPKYLVTQMGNDKSIKCEQNLGHDTMYWYKQDSKKFLKIMFSYNNKELIINETVPNRFSPKSPDKAHLNLHINSLELGDSAVYFCASSPHRDLVYYGYTFGSGTRLTVV.

CDR3 bases: TGTGCCAGCAGTTTCTCCAGGGTGAGGCGCAATGAGCAGTTCTTC. Translating gives CASSFSRVRRNEQFF. The chain recombines TRBV28 with TRBJ2-1, with D tentatively TRBD1 (5 bases). The CDR3 loop spans 15 amino acids. Germline loops: CDR1 MDHEN, CDR2 SYDVKM. V gave up 3 bases and J gave up 6 bases, with 15 bases separating them.

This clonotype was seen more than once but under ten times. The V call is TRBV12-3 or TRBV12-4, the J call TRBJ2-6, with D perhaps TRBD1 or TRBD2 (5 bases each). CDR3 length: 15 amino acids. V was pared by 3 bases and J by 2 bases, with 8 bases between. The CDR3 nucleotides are TGTGCCAGCAGTTTGACGGGACCTGGGGCCAACGTCCTGACTTTC. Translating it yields CASSLTGPGANVLTF.

CDR3 in DNA: TGTGCCAGCAGCCAAAAACAGATCGCTGGAAACACCATATATTTT. Protein product: CASSQKQIAGNTIYF. The chain employs TRBV14 and TRBJ1-3; D ambiguous. Germline lookup yields CDR1 SGHDN and CDR2 FVKESK. The CDR3 runs 15 residues. V lost 2 bases, J lost 2 bases, and 10 bases lay in between. Using reference TRBV14 and TRBJ1-3 for the parts outside the CDR3, the full variable domain is EAGVTQFPSHSVIEKGQTVTLRCDPISGHDNLYWYRRVMGKEIKFLLHFVKESKQDESGMPNNRFLAERTGGTYSTLKVQPAELEDSGVYFCASSQKQIAGNTIYFGEGSWLTVV.

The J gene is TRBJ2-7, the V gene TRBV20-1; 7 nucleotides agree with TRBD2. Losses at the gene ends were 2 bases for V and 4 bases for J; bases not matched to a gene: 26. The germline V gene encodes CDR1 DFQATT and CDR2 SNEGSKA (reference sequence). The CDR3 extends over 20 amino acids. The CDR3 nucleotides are TGCAGTGCTAGATCCCCCCCAGGGCGGGGGAGCCCAGAACTGCATTACGAGCAGTACTTC. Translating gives CSARSPPGRGSPELHYEQYF.

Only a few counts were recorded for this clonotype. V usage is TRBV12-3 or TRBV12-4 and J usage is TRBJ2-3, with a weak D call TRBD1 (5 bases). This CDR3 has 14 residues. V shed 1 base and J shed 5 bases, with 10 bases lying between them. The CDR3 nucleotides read TGTGCCAGCAGTTTAGGACAGTCCGTAGATACGCAGTATTTT. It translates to CASSLGQSVDTQYF.

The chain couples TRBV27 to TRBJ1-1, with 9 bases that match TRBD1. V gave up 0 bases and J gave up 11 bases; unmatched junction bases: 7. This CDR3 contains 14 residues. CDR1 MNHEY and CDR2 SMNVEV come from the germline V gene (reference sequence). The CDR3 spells CASSLSGQGYGAFF. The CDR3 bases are TGTGCCAGCAGTTTATCCGGACAGGGGTATGGCGCTTTCTTT.

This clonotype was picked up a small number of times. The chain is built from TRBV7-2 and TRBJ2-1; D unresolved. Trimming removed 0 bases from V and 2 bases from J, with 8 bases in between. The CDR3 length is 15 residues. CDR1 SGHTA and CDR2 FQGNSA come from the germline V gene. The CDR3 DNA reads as TGTGCCAGCAGCTTAGCGGGTATTACCTACAATGAGCAGTTCTTC. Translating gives CASSLAGITYNEQFF.

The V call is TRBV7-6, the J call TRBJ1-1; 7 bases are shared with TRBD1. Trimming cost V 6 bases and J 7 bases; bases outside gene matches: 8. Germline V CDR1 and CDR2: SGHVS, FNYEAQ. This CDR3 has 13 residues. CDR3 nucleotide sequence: TGTGCCAGCAGTCGGGGACAGACATTTGAAGCTTTCTTT. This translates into CASSRGQTFEAFF.

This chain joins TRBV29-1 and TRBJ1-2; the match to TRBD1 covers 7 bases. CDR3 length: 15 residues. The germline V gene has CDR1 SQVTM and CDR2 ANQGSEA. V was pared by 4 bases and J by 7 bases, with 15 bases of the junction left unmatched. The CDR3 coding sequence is TGCAGCGTTGCGGCCCGAGTCAGGGGGATTCGTGGCTACACCTTC. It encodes CSVAARVRGIRGYTF.

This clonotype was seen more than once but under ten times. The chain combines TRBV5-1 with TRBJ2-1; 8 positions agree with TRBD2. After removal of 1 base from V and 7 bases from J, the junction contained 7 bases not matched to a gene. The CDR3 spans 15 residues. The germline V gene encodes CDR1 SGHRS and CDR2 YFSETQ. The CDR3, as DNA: TGCGCCAGCAGCTTGAGGGTAGCGGGGCCAAATGAGCAGTTCTTC. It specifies CASSLRVAGPNEQFF.

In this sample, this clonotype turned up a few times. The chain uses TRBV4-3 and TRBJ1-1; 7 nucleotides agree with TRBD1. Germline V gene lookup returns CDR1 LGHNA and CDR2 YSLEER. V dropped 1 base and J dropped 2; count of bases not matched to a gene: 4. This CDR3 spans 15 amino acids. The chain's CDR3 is CASSQGQGTNTEAFF. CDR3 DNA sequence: TGCGCCAGCAGCCAAGGACAGGGAACAAACACTGAAGCTTTCTTT.

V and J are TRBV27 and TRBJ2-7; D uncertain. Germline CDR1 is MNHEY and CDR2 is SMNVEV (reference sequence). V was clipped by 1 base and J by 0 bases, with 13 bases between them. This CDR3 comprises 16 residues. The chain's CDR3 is CASSLLGSQSSYEQYF. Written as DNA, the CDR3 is TGTGCCAGCAGTTTATTAGGCTCCCAAAGCTCCTACGAGCAGTACTTC.

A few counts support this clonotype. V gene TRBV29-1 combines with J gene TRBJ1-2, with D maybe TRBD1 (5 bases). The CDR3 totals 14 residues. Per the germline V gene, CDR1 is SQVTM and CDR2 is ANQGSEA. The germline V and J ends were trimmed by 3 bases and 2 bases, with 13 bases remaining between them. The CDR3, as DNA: TGCAGCGTTGATAGGGGCAGACCGAACTATGGCTACACCTTC. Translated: CSVDRGRPNYGYTF.

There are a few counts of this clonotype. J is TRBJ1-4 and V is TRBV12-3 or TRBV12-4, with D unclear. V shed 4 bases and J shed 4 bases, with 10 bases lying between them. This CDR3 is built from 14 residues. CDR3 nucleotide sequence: TGTGCCAGCAGTTGGGAGGCTGGTAATGAAAAACTGTTTTTT. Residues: CASSWEAGNEKLFF.

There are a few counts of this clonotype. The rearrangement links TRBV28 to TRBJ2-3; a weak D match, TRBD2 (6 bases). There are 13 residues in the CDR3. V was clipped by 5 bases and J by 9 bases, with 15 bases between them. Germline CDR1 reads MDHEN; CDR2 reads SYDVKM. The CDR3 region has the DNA TGTGCCAGCAGTCCTCCGGGGGAGAACACGCAGTATTTT. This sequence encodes CASSPPGENTQYF.

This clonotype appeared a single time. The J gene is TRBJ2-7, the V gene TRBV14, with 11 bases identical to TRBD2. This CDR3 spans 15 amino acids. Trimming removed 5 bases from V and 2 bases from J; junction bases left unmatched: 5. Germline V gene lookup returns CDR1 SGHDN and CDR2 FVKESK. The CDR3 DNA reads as TGTGCCAGCAGCGAGGAACTAGCGGGAGCCTACGAGCAGTACTTC. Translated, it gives CASSEELAGAYEQYF. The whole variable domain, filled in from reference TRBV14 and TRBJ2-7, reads EAGVTQFPSHSVIEKGQTVTLRCDPISGHDNLYWYRRVMGKEIKFLLHFVKESKQDESGMPNNRFLAERTGGTYSTLKVQPAELEDSGVYFCASSEELAGAYEQYFGPGTRLTVT.

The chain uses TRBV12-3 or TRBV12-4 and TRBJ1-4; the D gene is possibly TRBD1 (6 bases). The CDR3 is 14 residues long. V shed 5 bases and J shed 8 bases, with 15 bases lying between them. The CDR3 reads CASSPEPQGEKLFF. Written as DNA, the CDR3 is TGTGCCAGCAGTCCTGAACCACAGGGAGAAAAACTGTTTTTT.

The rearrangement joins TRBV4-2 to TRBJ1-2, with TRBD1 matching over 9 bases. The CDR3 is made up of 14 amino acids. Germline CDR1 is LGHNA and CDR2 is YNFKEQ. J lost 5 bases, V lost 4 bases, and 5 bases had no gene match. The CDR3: CASSPDRGIYGYTF. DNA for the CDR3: TGTGCCAGCAGCCCGGACAGGGGAATTTATGGCTACACCTTC.

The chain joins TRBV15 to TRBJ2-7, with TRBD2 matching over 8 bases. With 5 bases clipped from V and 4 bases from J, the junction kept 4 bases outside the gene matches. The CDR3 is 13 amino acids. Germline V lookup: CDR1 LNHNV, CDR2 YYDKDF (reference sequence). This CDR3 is CATSPPGGYEQYF. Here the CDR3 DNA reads TGTGCCACCAGCCCTCCGGGAGGGTACGAGCAGTACTTC. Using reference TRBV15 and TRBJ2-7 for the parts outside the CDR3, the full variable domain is DAMVIQNPRYQVTQFGKPVTLSCSQTLNHNVMYWYQQKSSQAPKLLFHYYDKDFNNEADTPDNFQSRRPNTSFCFLDIRSPGLGDTAMYLCATSPPGGYEQYFGPGTRLTVT.

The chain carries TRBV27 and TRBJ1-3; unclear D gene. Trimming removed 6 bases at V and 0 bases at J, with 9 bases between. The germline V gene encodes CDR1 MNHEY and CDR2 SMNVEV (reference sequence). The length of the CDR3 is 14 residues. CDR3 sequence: CASSSLNSGNTIYF. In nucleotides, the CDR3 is TGTGCCAGCAGCTCCCTGAACTCTGGAAACACCATATATTTT.